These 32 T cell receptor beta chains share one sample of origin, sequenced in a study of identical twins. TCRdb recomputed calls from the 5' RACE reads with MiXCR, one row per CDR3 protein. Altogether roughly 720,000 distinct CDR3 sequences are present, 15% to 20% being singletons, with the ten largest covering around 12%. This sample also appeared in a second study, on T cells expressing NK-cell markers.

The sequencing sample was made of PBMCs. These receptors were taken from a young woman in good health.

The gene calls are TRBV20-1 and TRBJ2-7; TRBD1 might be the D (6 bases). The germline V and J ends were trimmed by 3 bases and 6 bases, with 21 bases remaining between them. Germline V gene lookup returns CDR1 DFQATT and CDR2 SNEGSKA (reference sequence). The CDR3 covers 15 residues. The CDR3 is CSARRRQLLGGEQYF. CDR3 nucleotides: TGCAGTGCTAGGAGGCGACAGCTCCTAGGGGGCGAGCAGTACTTC.

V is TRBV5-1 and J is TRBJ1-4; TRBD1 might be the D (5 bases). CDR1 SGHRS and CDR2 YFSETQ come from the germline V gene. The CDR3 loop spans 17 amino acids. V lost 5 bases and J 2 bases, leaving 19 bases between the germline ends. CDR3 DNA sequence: TGCGCCAGCAGGCTGGGGGTCAGGCCATCGACTAATGAAAAACTGTTTTTT. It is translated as CASRLGVRPSTNEKLFF.

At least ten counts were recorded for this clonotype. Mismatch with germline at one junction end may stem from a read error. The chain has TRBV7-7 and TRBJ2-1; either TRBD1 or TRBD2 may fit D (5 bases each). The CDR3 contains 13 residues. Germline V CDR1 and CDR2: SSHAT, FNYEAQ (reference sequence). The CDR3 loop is CASSLGIRDEQFF. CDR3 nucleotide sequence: TGTGCTAGCAGCCTCGGGATCAGGGATGAGCAGTTCTTC.

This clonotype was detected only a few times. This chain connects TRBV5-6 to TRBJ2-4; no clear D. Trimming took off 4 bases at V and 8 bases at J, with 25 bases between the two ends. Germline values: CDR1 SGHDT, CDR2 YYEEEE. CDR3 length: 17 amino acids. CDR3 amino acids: CASSRRALIVGVDIQYF. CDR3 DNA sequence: TGTGCCAGCAGCCGCCGGGCCTTAATCGTCGGAGTAGACATTCAGTACTTC.

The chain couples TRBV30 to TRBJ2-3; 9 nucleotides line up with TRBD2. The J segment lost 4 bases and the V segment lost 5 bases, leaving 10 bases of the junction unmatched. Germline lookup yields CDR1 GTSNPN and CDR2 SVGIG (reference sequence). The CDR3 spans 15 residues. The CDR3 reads CAWEGLAGPSDTQYF. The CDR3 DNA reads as TGTGCCTGGGAGGGGCTAGCGGGGCCCTCAGATACGCAGTATTTT.

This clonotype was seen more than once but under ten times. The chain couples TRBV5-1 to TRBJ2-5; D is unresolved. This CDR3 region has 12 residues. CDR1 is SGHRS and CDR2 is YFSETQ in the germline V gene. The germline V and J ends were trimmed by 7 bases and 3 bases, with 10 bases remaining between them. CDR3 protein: CASGNREETQYF. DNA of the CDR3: TGCGCCAGCGGGAACAGAGAAGAGACCCAGTACTTC.

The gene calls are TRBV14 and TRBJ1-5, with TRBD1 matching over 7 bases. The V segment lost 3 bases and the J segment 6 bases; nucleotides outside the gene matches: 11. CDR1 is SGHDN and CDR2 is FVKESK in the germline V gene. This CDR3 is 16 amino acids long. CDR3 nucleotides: TGTGCCAGCAGCCATGGAACAGGGGTCCTAGTTCAGCCCCAGCATTTT. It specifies CASSHGTGVLVQPQHF.

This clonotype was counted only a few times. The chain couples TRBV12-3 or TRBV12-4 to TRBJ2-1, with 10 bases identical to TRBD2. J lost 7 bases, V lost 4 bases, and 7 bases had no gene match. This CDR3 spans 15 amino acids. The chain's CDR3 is CASSSAGGPGNEQFF. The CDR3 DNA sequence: TGTGCCAGCAGTTCAGCGGGAGGGCCCGGTAATGAGCAGTTCTTC.

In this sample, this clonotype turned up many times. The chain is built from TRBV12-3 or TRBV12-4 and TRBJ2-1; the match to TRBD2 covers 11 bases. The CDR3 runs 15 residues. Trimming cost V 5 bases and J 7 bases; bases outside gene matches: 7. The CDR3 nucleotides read TGTGCCAGCAGTCGATTAGCGGGAGGGGGTAATGAGCAGTTCTTC. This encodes CASSRLAGGGNEQFF.

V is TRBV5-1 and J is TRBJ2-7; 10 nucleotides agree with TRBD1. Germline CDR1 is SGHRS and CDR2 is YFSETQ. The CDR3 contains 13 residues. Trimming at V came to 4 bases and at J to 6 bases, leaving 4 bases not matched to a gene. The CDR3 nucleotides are TGCGCCAGCAGCAAGGACAGGGGGAGCGAGCAGTACTTC. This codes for CASSKDRGSEQYF.

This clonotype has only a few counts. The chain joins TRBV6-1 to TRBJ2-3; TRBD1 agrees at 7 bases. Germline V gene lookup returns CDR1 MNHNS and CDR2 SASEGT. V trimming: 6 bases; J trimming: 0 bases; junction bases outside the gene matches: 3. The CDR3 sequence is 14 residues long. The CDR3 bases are TGTGCCAGCAGGCAGGGGGTGAGCACAGATACGCAGTATTTT. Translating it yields CASRQGVSTDTQYF.

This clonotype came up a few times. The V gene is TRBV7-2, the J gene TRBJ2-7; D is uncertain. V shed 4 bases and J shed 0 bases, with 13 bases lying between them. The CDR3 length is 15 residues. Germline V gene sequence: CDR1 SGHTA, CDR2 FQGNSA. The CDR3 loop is CASSSFVTDSYEQYF. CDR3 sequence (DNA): TGTGCCAGCAGCTCCTTCGTTACTGACTCCTACGAGCAGTACTTC.

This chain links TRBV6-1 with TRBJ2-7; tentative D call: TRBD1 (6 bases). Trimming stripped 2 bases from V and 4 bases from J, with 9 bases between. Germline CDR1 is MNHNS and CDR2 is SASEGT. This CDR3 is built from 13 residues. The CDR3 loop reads CASSEYRVYEQYF. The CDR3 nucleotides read TGTGCCAGCAGTGAATACAGGGTGTACGAGCAGTACTTC.

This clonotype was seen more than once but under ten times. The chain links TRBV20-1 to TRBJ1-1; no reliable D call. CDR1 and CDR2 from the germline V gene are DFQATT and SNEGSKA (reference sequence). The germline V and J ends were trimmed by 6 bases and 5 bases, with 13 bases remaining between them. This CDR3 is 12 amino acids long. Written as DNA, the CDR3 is TGCAGTGCAACCGGTCTGGGTACTGAAGCTTTCTTT. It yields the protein CSATGLGTEAFF.

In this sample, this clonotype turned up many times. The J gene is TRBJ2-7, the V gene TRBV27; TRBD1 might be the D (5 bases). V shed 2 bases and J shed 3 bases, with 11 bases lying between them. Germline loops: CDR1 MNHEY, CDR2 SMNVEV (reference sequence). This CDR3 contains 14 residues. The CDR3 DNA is TGTGCCAGCAGTTTAACAGGAGACAGCTACGAGCAGTACTTC. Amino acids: CASSLTGDSYEQYF.

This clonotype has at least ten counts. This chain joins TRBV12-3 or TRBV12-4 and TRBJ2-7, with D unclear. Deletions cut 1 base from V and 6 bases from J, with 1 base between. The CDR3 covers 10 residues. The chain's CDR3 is CASSLGEQYF. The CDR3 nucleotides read TGTGCCAGCAGTTTAGGCGAGCAGTACTTC.

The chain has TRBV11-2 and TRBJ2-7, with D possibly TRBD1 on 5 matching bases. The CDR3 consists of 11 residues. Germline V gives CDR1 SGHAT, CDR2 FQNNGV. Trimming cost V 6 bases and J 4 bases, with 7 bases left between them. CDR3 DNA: TGTGCCAGCAGGACAGATTACGAGCAGTACTTC. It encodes CASRTDYEQYF.

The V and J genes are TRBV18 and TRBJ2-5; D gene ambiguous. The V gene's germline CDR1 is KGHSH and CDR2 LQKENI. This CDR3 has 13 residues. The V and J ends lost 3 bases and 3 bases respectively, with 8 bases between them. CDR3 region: CASSPALEETQYF. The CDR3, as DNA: TGTGCCAGCTCACCGGCCTTAGAAGAGACCCAGTACTTC.

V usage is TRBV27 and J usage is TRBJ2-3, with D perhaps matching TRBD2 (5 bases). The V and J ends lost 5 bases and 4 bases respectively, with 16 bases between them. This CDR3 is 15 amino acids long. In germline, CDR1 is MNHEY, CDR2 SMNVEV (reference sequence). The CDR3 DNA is TGTGCCAGCAGTGATTTAGCGACCTTATCAGATACGCAGTATTTT. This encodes CASSDLATLSDTQYF.

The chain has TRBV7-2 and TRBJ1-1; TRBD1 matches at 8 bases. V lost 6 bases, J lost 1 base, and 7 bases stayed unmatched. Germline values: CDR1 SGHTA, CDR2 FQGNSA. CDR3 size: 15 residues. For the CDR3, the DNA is TGTGCCAGCAGACCAGACAGGGGCCGGAACACTGAAGCTTTCTTT. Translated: CASRPDRGRNTEAFF.

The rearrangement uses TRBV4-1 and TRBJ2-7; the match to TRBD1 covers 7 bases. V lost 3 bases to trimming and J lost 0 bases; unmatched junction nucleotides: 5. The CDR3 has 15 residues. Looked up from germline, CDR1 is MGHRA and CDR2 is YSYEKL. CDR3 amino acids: CASSQTTGVSYEQYF. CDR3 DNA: TGCGCCAGCAGCCAGACAACAGGGGTCTCCTACGAGCAGTACTTC.

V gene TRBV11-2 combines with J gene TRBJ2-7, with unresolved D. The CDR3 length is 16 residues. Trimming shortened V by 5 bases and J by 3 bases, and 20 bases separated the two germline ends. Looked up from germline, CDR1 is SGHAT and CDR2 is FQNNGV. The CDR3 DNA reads TGTGCCAGCAGCAACAATAAGCCGGAGTCCCACTACGAGCAGTACTTC. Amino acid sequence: CASSNNKPESHYEQYF.

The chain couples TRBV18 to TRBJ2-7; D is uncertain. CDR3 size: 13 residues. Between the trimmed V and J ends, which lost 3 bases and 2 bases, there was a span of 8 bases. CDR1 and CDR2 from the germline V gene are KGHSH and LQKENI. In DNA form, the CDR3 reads TGTGCCAGCTCACCGGCAGGAACCTACGAGCAGTACTTC. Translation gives CASSPAGTYEQYF.

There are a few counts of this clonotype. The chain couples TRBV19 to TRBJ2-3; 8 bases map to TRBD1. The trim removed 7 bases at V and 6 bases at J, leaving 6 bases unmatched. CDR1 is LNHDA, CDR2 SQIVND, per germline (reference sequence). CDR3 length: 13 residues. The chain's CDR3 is CASTRTGWDTQYF. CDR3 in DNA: TGTGCCAGTACCAGGACAGGGTGGGATACGCAGTATTTT.

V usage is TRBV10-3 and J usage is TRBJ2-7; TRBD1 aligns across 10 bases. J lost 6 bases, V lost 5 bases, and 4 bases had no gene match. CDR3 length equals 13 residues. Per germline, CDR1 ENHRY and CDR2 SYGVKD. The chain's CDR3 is CAISPGQGPEQYF. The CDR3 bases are TGTGCCATCAGTCCGGGACAGGGGCCCGAGCAGTACTTC.

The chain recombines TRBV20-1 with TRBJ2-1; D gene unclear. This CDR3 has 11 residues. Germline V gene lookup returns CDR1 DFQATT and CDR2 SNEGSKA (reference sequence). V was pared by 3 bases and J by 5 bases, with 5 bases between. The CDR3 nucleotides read TGCAGTGCTAGGTCGGACAATGAGCAGTTCTTC. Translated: CSARSDNEQFF.

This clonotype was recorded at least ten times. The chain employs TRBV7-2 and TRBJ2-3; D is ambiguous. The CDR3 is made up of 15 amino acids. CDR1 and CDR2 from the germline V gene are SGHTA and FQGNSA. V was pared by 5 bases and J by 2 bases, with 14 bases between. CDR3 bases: TGTGCCAGCAGCGCAGGCGCGGAAATCACAGATACGCAGTATTTT. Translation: CASSAGAEITDTQYF.

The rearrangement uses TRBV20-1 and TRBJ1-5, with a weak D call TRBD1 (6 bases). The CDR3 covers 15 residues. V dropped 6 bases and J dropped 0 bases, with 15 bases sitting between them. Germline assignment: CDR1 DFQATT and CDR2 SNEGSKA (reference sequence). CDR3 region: CSAARTAYSNQPQHF. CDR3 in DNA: TGCAGTGCGGCAAGGACAGCTTATAGCAATCAGCCCCAGCATTTT.

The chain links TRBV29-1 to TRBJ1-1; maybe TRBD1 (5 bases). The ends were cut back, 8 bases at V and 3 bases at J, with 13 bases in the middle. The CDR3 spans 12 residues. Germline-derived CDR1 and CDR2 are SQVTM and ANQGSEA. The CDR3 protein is CSSRRGDTEAFF. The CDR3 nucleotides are TGCAGCTCACGTAGGGGAGACACTGAAGCTTTCTTT.

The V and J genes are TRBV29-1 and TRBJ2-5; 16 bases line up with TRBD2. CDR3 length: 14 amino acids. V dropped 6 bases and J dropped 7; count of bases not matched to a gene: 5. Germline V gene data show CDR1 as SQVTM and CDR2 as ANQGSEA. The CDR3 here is CSVGTSGREGTQYF. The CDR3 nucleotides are TGCAGCGTCGGGACTAGCGGGAGGGAGGGGACCCAGTACTTC.

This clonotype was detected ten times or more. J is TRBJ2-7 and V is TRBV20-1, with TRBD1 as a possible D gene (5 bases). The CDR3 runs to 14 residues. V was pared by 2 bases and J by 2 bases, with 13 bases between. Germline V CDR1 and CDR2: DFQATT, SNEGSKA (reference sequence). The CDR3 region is CSARRGQGTYEQYF. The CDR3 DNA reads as TGCAGTGCTAGAAGGGGCCAGGGAACCTACGAGCAGTACTTC.

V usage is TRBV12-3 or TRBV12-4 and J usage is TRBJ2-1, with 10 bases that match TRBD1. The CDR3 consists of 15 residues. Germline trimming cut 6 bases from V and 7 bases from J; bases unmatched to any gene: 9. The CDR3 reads CASRGGQGDFNEQFF. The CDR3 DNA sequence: TGTGCCAGCAGGGGTGGACAGGGGGACTTTAATGAGCAGTTCTTC.